This TCR beta chain was found in a study of response to subunit inactivated influenza vaccine. Germline CDR1 reads MDHEN; CDR2 reads SYDVKM. The J segment lost 7 bases and the V segment lost 2 bases, leaving 6 bases of the junction unmatched. The CDR3 runs 14 residues. Study observations and caveats: A suggestion made by the authors is that each seasonal influenza vaccination recruits few new T cells.

With regard to this clonotype: Its antigen is not identified.

MiXCR, run by TCRdb on the RT-PCR reads, gives a single entry per CDR3 protein. The sample shows fewer than 550,000 distinct CDR3 sequences, 25% of them seen only once. The sequence was collected from a man in his fifties or sixties who received an inactivated influenza vaccine. Sequences were derived from CD4+ T cells sorted from PBMCs, sampled more than 4 days after vaccination. The rearrangement links TRBV28 to TRBJ2-7, with 9 bases matching TRBD1. CDR3 sequence reads: CASSLGDRVGEQYF. The CDR3, as DNA: TGTGCCAGCAGTTTAGGGGACAGGGTCGGTGAGCAGTACTTC.